This T cell receptor beta chain was obtained from a study of blood T cell repertoires in COVID-19. Study information: Material from acute and convalescent COVID-19 was sourced from the United States, Italy and Spain. Sample material is recorded as cDNA or gDNA derived from T cells, B-cell-depleted T cells, or PBMCs.

The V and J ends lost 0 bases and 2 bases respectively, with 18 bases between them. Germline assignment: CDR1 LNHNV and CDR2 YYDKDF (reference sequence). The CDR3 consists of 18 residues. Sequencing used immunoSEQ multiplex PCR; TCRdb keeps in-frame clones, though not all of them. This table holds 70,000 to 100,000 clones, 86% found once. The chain has TRBV15 and TRBJ2-3; tentative D call: TRBD2 (6 bases). The sample taken for sequencing was peripheral blood. The TCR was taken from a man older than 75 with active or convalescent COVID-19. The CDR3 DNA sequence: TGTGCCACCAGCAGAGATAGGAGGACGGGGGTGTCCACAGATACGCAGTATTTT. It translates to CATSRDRRTGVSTDTQYF.